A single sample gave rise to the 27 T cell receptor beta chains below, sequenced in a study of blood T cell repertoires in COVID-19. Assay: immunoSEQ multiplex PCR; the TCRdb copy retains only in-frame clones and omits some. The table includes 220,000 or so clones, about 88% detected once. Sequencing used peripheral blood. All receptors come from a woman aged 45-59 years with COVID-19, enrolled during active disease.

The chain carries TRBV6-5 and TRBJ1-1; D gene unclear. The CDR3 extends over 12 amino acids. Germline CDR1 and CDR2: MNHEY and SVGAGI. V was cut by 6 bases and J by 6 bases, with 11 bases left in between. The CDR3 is CASSEVKAEAFF. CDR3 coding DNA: TGTGCCAGCAGCGAGGTTAAGGCTGAAGCTTTCTTT.

The CDR3: CAISESRGQSTGELFF. The CDR3 bases are TGTGCCATCAGTGAGTCGAGGGGGCAAAGCACCGGGGAGCTGTTTTTT. The J gene is TRBJ2-2, the V gene TRBV10-3, with 7 bases that match TRBD1. The CDR3 spans 16 residues. J was trimmed by 4 bases and V by 0 bases; bases with no gene match: 5. Per the germline V gene, CDR1 is ENHRY and CDR2 is SYGVKD.

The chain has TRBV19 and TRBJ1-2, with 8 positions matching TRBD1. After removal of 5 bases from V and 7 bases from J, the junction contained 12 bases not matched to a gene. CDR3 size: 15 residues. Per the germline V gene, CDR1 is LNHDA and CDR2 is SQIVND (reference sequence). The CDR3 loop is CASSYRGMGPFGYTF. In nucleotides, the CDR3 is TGTGCCAGTAGTTACAGGGGGATGGGACCTTTTGGCTACACCTTC.

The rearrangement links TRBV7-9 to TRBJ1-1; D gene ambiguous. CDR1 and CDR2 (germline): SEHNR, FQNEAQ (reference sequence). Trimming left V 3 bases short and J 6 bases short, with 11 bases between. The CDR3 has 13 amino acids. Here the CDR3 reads CASSFGGPPEAFF. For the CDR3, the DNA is TGTGCCAGCAGCTTCGGTGGGCCACCTGAAGCTTTCTTT.

CDR3 region: CASSLNGQLAKNIQYF. The CDR3 coding sequence is TGTGCCAGCAGCTTAAATGGACAGCTAGCCAAAAACATTCAGTACTTC. The V and J genes are TRBV11-3 and TRBJ2-4, with a possible D match to TRBD1 (6 bases). V lost 2 bases to trimming and J lost 0 bases, with 11 bases between them. This CDR3 has 16 residues. Germline CDR1 reads SGHNT; CDR2 reads YENEEA. The whole variable domain, remainder taken from reference TRBV11-3 and TRBJ2-4, is EAGVVQSPRYKIIEKKQPVAFWCNPISGHNTLYWYLQNLGQGPELLIRYENEEAVDDSQLPKDRFSAERLKGVDSTLKIQPAELGDSAVYLCASSLNGQLAKNIQYFGAGTRLSVL.

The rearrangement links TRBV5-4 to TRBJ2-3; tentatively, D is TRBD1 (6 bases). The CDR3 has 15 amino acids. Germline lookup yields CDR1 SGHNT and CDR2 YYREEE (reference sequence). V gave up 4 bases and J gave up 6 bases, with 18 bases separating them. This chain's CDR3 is CASSPQGRGWDTQYF. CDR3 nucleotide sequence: TGTGCCAGCAGCCCACAGGGCCGCGGATGGGATACGCAGTATTTT.

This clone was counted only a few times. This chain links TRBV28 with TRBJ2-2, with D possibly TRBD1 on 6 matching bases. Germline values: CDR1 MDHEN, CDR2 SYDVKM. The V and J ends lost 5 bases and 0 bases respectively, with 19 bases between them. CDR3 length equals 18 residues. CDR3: CASSPSSTGPTNTGELFF. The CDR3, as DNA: TGTGCCAGCAGTCCCTCCTCGACAGGACCGACGAACACCGGGGAGCTGTTTTTT.

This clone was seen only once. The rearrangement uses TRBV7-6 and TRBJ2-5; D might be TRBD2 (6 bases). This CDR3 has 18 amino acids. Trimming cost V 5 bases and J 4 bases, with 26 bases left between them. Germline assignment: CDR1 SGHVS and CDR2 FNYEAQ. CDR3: CASSRLAMGGAEGETQYF. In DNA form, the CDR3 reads TGTGCCAGCAGCCGGCTAGCGATGGGAGGTGCGGAAGGAGAGACCCAGTACTTC.

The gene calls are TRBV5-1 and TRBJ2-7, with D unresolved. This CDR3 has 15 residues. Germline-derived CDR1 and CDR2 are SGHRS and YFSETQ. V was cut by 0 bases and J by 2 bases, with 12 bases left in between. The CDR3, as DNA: TGCGCCAGCAGCTTGGGGGCCCGGTCGGCCTACGAGCAGTACTTC. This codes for CASSLGARSAYEQYF.

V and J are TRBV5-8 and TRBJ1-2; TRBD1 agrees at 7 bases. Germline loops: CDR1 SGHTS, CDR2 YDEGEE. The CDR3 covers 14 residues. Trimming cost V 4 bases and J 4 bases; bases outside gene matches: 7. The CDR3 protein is CASSQSRGVYGYTF. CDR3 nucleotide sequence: TGTGCCAGCAGCCAGTCCAGGGGGGTCTATGGCTACACCTTC. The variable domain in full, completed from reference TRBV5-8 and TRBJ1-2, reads EAGVTQSPTHLIKTRGQQATLRCSPISGHTSVYWYQQALGLGLQFLLWYDEGEERNRGNFPPRFSGRQFPNYSSELNVNALELEDSALYLCASSQSRGVYGYTFGSGTRLTVV.

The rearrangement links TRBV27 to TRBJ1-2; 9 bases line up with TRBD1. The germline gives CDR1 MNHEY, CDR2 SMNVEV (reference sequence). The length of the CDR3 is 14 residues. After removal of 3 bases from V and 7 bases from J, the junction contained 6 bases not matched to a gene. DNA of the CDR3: TGTGCCAGCAGTTTCGCGACAGGGGGGGGTGGCTACACCTTC. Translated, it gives CASSFATGGGGYTF.

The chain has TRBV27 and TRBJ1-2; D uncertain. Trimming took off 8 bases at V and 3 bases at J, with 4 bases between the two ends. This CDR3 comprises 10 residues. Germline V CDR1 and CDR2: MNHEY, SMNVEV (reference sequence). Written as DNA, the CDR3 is TGTGCCAGCGGAGACTATGGCTACACCTTC. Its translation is CASGDYGYTF.

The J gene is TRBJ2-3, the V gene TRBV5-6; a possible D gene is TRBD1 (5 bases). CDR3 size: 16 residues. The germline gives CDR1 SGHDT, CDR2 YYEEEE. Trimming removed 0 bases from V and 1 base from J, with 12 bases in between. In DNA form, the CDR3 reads TGTGCCAGCAGCTTGGATTGGGGCTCTGGCACAGATACGCAGTATTTT. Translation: CASSLDWGSGTDTQYF.

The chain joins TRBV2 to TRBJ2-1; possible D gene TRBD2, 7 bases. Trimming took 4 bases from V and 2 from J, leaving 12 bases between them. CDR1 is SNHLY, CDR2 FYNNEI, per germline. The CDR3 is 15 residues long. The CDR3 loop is CASSVGGATYNEQFF. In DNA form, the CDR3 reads TGTGCCAGCAGTGTGGGGGGGGCCACCTACAATGAGCAGTTCTTC.

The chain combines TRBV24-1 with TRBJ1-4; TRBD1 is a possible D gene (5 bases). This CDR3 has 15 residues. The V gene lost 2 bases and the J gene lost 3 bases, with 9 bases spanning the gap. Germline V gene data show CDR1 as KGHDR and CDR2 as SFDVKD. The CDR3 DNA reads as TGTGCCACCAGTGATTCCGGGGGTTCTAATGAAAAACTGTTTTTT. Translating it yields CATSDSGGSNEKLFF.

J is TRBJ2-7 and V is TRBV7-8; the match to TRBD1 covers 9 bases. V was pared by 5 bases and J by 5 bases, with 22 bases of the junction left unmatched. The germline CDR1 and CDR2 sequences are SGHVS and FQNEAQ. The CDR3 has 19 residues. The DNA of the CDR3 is TGTGCCAGCAGCCGAGGAGGCCTCCTCGGGGACAGGGCAAGACACGAGCAGTACGTC. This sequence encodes CASSRGGLLGDRARHEQYV.

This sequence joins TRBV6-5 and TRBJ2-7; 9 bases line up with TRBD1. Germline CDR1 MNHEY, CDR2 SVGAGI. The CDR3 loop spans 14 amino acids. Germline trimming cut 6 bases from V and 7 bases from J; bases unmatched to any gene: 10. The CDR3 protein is CASRSTGGAREQYV. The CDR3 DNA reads TGTGCCAGCAGATCAACAGGGGGCGCAAGGGAGCAGTACGTC.

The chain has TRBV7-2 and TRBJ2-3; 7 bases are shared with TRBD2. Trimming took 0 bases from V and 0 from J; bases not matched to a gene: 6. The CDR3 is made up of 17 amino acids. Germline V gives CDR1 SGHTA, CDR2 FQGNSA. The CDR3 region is CASSLARAGSSTDTQYF. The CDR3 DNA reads TGTGCCAGCAGCTTAGCGAGAGCGGGGTCAAGCACAGATACGCAGTATTTT.

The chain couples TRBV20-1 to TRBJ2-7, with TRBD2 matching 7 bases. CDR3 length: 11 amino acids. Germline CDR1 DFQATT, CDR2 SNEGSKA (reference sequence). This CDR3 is CSSGDSYEQYF. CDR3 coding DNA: TGCAGCAGCGGGGACTCCTACGAGCAGTACTTC.

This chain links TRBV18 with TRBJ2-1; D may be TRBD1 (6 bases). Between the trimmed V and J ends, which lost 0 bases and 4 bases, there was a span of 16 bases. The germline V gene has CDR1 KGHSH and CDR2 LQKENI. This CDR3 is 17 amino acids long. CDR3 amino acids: CASSPPGNRDFYNEQFF. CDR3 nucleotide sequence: TGTGCCAGCTCACCACCGGGAAACAGGGATTTTTACAATGAGCAGTTCTTC.

The DNA for the CDR3 is TGTGCCAGCTCACAGGAGGCCGGGTCAGAGCAGTACGTC. Its translation: CASSQEAGSEQYV. The J gene is TRBJ2-7, the V gene TRBV18, with D possibly matching TRBD2 (5 bases). This CDR3 has 13 amino acids. Germline-derived CDR1 and CDR2 are KGHSH and LQKENI. V shed 4 bases and J shed 7 bases, with 14 bases lying between them.

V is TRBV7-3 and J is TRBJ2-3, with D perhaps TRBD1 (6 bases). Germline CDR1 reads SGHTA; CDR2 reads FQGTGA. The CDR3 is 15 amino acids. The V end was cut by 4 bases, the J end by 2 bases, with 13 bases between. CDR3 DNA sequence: TGTGCCAGCAGCTCTCGTGGGGGCATCACAGATACGCAGTATTTT. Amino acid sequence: CASSSRGGITDTQYF. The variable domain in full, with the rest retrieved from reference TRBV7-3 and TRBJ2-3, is GAGVSQTPSNKVTEKGKYVELRCDPISGHTALYWYRQSLGQGPEFLIYFQGTGAADDSGLPNDRFFAVRPEGSVSTLKIQRTERGDSAVYLCASSSRGGITDTQYFGPGTRLTVL.

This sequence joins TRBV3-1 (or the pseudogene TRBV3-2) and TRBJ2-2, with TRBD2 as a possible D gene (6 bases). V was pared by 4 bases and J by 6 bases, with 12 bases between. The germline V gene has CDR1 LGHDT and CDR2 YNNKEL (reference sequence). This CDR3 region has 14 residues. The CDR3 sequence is CASSLTSLPGELFF. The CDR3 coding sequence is TGTGCCAGCAGCCTGACTAGTCTTCCCGGGGAGCTGTTTTTT.

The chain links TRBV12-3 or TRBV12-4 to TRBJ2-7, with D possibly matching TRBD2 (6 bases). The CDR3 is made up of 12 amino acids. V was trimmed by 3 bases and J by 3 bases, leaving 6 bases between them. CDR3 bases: TGTGCCAGCAGTTTGGAGGGCTACGAGCAGTACTTC. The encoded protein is CASSLEGYEQYF.

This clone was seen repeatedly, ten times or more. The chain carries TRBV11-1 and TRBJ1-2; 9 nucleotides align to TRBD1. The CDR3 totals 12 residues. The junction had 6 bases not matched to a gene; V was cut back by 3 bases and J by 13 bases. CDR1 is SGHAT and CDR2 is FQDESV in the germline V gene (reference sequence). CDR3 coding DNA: TGTGCCAGCAGCTTGGGACAGGGTTCTTGCACCTTC. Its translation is CASSLGQGSCTF. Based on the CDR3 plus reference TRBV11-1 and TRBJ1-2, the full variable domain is EAEVAQSPRYKITEKSQAVAFWCDPISGHATLYWYRQILGQGPELLVQFQDESVVDDSQLPKDRFSAERLKGVDSTLKIQPAELGDSAMYLCASSLGQGSCTFGSGTRLTVV.

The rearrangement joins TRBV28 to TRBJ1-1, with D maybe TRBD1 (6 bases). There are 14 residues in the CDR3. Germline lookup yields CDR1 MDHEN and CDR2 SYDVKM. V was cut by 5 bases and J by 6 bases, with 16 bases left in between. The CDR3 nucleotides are TGTGCCAGCAGTCTGGGACATCGTGGCGCTGAAGCTTTCTTT. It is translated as CASSLGHRGAEAFF.

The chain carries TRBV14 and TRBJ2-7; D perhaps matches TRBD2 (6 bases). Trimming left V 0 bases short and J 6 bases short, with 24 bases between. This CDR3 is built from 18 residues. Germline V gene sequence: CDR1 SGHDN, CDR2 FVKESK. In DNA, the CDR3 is TGTGCCAGCAGCCAAGAAGGGAGTAGGGAGGAGTTGAGGCGCGAGCAGTACGTC. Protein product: CASSQEGSREELRREQYV.